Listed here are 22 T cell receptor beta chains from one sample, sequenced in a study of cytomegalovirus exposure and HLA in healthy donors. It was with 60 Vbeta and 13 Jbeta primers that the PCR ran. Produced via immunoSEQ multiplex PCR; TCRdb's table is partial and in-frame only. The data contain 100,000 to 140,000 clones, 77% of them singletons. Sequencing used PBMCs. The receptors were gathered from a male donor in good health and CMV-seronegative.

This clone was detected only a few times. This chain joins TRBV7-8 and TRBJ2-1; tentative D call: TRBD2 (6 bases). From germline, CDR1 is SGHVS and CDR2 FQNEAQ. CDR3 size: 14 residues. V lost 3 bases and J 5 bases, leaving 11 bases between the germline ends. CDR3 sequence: CASSFGWRDNEQFF. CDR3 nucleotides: TGTGCCAGCAGCTTCGGTTGGAGGGACAATGAGCAGTTCTTC.

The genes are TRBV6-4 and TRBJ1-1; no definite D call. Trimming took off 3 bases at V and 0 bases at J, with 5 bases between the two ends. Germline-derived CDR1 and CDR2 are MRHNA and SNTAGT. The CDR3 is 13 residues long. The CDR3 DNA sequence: TGTGCCAGCAGTGAGTTCGTGAACACTGAAGCTTTCTTT. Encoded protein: CASSEFVNTEAFF.

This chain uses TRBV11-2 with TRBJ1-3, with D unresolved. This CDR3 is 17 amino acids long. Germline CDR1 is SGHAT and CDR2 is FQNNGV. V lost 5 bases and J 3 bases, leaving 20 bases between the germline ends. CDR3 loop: CASSPANGLASGNTIYF. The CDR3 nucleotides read TGTGCCAGCAGCCCGGCCAACGGTCTCGCTAGTGGAAACACCATATATTTT.

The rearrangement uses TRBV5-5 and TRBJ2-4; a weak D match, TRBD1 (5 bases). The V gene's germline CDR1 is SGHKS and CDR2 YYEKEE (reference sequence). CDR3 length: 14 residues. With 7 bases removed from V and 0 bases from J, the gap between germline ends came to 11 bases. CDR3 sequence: CASGARVAKNIQYF. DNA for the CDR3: TGTGCCAGCGGCGCCAGGGTAGCCAAAAACATTCAGTACTTC. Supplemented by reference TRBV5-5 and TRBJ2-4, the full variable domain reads DAGVTQSPTHLIKTRGQQVTLRCSPISGHKSVSWYQQVLGQGPQFIFQYYEKEERGRGNFPDRFSARQFPNYSSELNVNALLLGDSALYLCASGARVAKNIQYFGAGTRLSVL.

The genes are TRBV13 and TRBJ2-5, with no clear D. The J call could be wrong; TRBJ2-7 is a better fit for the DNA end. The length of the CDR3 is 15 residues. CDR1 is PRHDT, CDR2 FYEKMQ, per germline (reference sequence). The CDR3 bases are TGTGCCAGCAGCTTAGGACTGCCGAGCTCCTACGAGCAGTACTTC. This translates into CASSLGLPSSYEQYF.

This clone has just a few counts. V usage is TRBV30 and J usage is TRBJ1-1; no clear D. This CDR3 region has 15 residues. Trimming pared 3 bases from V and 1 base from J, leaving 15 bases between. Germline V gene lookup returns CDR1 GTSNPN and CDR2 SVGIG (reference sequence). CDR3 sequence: CAWSPLRVGNTEAFF. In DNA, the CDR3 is TGTGCCTGGAGCCCCCTCCGGGTAGGGAACACTGAAGCTTTCTTT.

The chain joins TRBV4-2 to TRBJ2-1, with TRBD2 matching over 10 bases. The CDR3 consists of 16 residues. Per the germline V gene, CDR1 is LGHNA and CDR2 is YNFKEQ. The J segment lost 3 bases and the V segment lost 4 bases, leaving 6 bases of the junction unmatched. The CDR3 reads CASSPRASGGYNEQFF. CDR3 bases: TGTGCCAGCAGCCCGAGGGCTAGCGGGGGCTACAATGAGCAGTTCTTC.

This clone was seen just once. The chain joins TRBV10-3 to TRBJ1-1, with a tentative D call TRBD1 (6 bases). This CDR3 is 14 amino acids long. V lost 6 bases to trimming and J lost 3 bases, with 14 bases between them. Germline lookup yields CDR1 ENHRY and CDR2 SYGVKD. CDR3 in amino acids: CAISKTGSDTEAFF. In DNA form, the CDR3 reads TGTGCCATCAGCAAAACAGGGTCAGACACTGAAGCTTTCTTT.

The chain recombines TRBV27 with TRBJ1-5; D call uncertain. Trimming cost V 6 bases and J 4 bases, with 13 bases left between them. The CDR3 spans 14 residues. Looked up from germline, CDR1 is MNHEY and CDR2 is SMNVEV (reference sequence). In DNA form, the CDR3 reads TGTGCCAGCAGGCCGGGGAGGATAAATCAGCCCCAGCATTTT. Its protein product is CASRPGRINQPQHF.

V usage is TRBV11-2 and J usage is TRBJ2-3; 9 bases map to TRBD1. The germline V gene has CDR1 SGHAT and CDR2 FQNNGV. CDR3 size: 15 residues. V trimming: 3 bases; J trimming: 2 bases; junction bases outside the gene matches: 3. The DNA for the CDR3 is TGTGCCAGCAGCTTCTGGACAGGGGCCACAGATACGCAGTATTTT. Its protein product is CASSFWTGATDTQYF.

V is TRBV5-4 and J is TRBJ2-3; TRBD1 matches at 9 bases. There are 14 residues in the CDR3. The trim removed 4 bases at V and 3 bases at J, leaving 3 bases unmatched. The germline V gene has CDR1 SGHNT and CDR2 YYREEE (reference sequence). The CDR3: CASSKGQGTDTQYF. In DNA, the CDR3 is TGTGCCAGCAGCAAGGGACAGGGTACAGATACGCAGTATTTT.

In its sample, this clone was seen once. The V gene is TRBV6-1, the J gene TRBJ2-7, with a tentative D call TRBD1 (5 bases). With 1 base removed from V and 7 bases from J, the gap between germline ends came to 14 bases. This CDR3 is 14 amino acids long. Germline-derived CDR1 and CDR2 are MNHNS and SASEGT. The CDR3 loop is CASSEGAGFWEQYF. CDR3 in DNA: TGTGCCAGCAGTGAAGGGGCAGGGTTCTGGGAGCAGTACTTC.

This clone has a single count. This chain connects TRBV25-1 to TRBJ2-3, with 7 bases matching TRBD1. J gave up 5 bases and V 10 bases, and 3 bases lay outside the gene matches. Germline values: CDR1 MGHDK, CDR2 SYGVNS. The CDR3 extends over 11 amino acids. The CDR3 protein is CATYRGDTQYF. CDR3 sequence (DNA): TGTGCCACTTACAGGGGAGATACGCAGTATTTT.

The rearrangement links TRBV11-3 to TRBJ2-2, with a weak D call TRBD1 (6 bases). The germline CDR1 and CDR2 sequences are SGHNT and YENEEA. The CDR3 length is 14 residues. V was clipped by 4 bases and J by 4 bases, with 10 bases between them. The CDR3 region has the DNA TGTGCCAGCAGCTCACAGGGAATCACCGGGGAGCTGTTTTTT. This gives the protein CASSSQGITGELFF. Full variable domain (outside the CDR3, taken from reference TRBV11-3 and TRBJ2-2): EAGVVQSPRYKIIEKKQPVAFWCNPISGHNTLYWYLQNLGQGPELLIRYENEEAVDDSQLPKDRFSAERLKGVDSTLKIQPAELGDSAVYLCASSSQGITGELFFGEGSRLTVL.

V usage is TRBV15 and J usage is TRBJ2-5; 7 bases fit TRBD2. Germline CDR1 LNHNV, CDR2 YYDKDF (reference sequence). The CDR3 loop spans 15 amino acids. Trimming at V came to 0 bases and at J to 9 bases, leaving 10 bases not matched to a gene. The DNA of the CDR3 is TGTGCCACCAGCAGAGATAGACCGGGGAGGGCGGCCCAGTACTTC. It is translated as CATSRDRPGRAAQYF.

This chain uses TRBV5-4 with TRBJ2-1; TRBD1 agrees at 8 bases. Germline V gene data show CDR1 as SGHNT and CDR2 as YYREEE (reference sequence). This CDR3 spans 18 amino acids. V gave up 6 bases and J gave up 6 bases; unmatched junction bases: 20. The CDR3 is CASNARTGTEFGSNEQFF. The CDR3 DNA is TGTGCCAGCAACGCACGGACAGGGACGGAGTTTGGCAGCAATGAGCAGTTCTTC.

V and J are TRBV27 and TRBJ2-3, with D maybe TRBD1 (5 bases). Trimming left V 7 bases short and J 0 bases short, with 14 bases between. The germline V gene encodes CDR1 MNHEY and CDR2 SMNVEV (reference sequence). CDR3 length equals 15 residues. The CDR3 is CASTLGATSTDTQYF. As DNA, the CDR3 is TGTGCCAGCACCCTAGGGGCAACTAGCACAGATACGCAGTATTTT.

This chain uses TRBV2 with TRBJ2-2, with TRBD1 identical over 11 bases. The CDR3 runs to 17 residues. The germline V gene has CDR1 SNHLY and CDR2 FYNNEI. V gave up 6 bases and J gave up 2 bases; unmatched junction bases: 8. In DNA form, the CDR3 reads TGTGCCAGCAGGGCGGGACAGGGGGTAGGAAACACCGGGGAGCTGTTTTTT. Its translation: CASRAGQGVGNTGELFF.

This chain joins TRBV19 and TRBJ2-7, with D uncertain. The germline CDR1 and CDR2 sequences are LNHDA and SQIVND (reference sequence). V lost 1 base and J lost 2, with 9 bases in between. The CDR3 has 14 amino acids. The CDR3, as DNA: TGTGCCAGTAGTATAGGGGCACTTACCTACGAGCAGTACTTC. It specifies CASSIGALTYEQYF.

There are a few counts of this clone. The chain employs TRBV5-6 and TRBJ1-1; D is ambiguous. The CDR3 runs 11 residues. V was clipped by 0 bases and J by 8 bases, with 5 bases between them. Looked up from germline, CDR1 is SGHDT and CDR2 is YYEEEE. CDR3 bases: TGTGCCAGCAGCTTGGGCCAGGAAGCTTTCTTT. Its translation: CASSLGQEAFF.

CDR3 residues: CASSSTGANEKLFF. The CDR3 DNA sequence: TGTGCCAGCAGCTCAACAGGGGCTAATGAAAAACTGTTTTTT. The chain employs TRBV7-9 and TRBJ1-4; 7 nucleotides agree with TRBD1. The junction had 2 bases not matched to a gene; V was cut back by 4 bases and J by 3 bases. CDR3 length: 14 residues. Per germline, CDR1 SEHNR and CDR2 FQNEAQ (reference sequence).

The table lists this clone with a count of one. CDR3 coding DNA: TGTGCCAGTAGTTCCCCGGGACAGATTTACGAGCAGTACTTC. This gives the protein CASSSPGQIYEQYF. The chain is built from TRBV19 and TRBJ2-5, with TRBD1 matching 7 bases. The DNA end lines up better with TRBJ2-7; the J call may be wrong. Per germline, CDR1 LNHDA and CDR2 SQIVND (reference sequence). This CDR3 contains 14 residues.